A single sample gave rise to the 14 T cell receptor beta chains below, sequenced in a study of T cell changes during pregnancy in multiple sclerosis. Some clones are missing from TCRdb's copy, which holds only in-frame ones; the method was immunoSEQ multiplex PCR. The data show some 97,000 clones, around 92% seen once. The starting material was peripheral blood, obtained after pregnancy. The receptors derive from a female donor with multiple sclerosis, enrolled in a pregnancy study.

J is TRBJ2-3 and V is TRBV7-2; 8 bases map to TRBD2. The junction had 1 base not matched to a gene; V was cut back by 5 bases and J by 0 bases. This CDR3 is 14 amino acids long. CDR1 is SGHTA, CDR2 FQGNSA, per germline. The CDR3 region is CASSPSGSTDTQYF. CDR3 in DNA: TGTGCCAGCAGCCCTAGCGGGAGCACAGATACGCAGTATTTT.

The CDR3 DNA reads TGTGCCAGCAGTACCCAGACCGGGACTGCTTCCTACGAGCAGTACTTC. Translation: CASSTQTGTASYEQYF. The chain carries TRBV6-6 and TRBJ2-7; possibly TRBD2 for D (6 bases). This CDR3 contains 16 residues. V was pared by 5 bases and J by 1 base, with 18 bases between. CDR1 and CDR2 from the germline V gene are MNHNY and SVGAGI (reference sequence).

The chain employs TRBV2 and TRBJ1-5; D is unresolved. Germline loops: CDR1 SNHLY, CDR2 FYNNEI. This CDR3 region has 14 residues. Deletions cut 3 bases from V and 3 bases from J, with 9 bases between. CDR3 region: CASSDRISNQPQHF. The CDR3 DNA reads as TGTGCCAGCAGTGACAGGATCTCCAATCAGCCCCAGCATTTT.

The genes are TRBV2 and TRBJ1-5; TRBD1 matches 10 bases. The CDR3 has 17 amino acids. The germline gives CDR1 SNHLY, CDR2 FYNNEI. V was pared by 6 bases and J by 0 bases, with 8 bases of the junction left unmatched. CDR3 sequence: CASSRQGAATSNQPQHF. The CDR3 DNA follows: TGTGCCAGCAGCCGACAGGGGGCCGCAACTAGCAATCAGCCCCAGCATTTT.

This clone was observed a single time. This chain joins TRBV4-1 and TRBJ1-5; tentatively, D is TRBD1 (6 bases). The germline CDR1 and CDR2 sequences are MGHRA and YSYEKL. The CDR3 covers 15 residues. Between the trimmed V and J ends, which lost 0 bases and 4 bases, there was a span of 10 bases. CDR3 sequence: CASSQEAGANQPQHF. The DNA for the CDR3 is TGCGCCAGCAGCCAAGAAGCGGGGGCTAATCAGCCCCAGCATTTT.

The genes are TRBV7-3 and TRBJ2-7, with 8 positions matching TRBD1. V shed 1 base and J 2 bases; nucleotides not matched to a gene: 1. CDR1 is SGHTA, CDR2 FQGTGA, per germline. This CDR3 comprises 14 residues. CDR3 DNA: TGTGCCAGCAGCTTAAAACAGGGGGCCTACGAGCAGTACTTC. As protein: CASSLKQGAYEQYF.

The V call is TRBV21-1, the J call TRBJ2-5; no check of the table's D call, TRBD2, against the DNA was made. TRBV21-1 is an annotated pseudogene. The CDR3 spans 18 residues. CDR3 region: CASSNKSPAGTHQETQYF. CDR3 DNA sequence: TGTGCCAGCAGCAACAAAAGCCCAGCGGGGACGCACCAAGAGACCCAGTACTTC.

J is TRBJ1-1 and V is TRBV5-6, with 8 positions matching TRBD1. V trimming: 4 bases; J trimming: 6 bases; junction bases outside the gene matches: 5. CDR1 is SGHDT, CDR2 YYEEEE, per germline. The CDR3 has 13 residues. The CDR3 region has the DNA TGTGCCAGCAGCCGGACAGGGTTTCCTGAAGCTTTCTTT. As protein: CASSRTGFPEAFF.

By its share, this clone is medium-sized. The chain employs TRBV4-2 and TRBJ1-3; 7 bases match TRBD1. Germline assignment: CDR1 LGHNA and CDR2 YNFKEQ. Unmatched junction bases numbered 7, after V lost 4 bases and J lost 4 bases. The length of the CDR3 is 15 residues. In nucleotides, the CDR3 is TGTGCCAGCAGCCGAGGGGGCGCCGACGGAAACACCATATATTTT. It encodes CASSRGGADGNTIYF.

V usage is TRBV2 and J usage is TRBJ1-5; 7 nucleotides agree with TRBD1. This CDR3 is 17 amino acids long. Trimming removed 5 bases from V and 3 bases from J; junction bases left unmatched: 13. Germline V gene sequence: CDR1 SNHLY, CDR2 FYNNEI. The CDR3 protein is CASSKTGSPNNNQPQHF. The CDR3, as DNA: TGTGCCAGCAGTAAGACAGGGAGCCCGAATAACAATCAGCCCCAGCATTTT.

This clone showed up just once. The chain carries TRBV6-1 and TRBJ2-7, with 15 bases fitting TRBD2. This CDR3 has 14 residues. In germline, CDR1 is MNHNS, CDR2 SASEGT. V lost 7 bases to trimming and J lost 6 bases; unmatched junction nucleotides: 4. CDR3 coding DNA: TGTGCCAGCAAGAGGACTAGCGGGAGGGGCGAGCAGTACTTC. Protein: CASKRTSGRGEQYF.

This chain connects TRBV6-5 to TRBJ2-7, with D tentatively TRBD1 (5 bases). The V gene lost 2 bases and the J gene lost 1 base, with 6 bases spanning the gap. This CDR3 is 13 amino acids long. Germline CDR1 MNHEY, CDR2 SVGAGI. Here the CDR3 DNA reads TGTGCCAGCAGTTACGACAGTTCCTACGAGCAGTACTTC. Protein: CASSYDSSYEQYF.

This clone was recorded once. The CDR3 region has the DNA TGTGCCAGCAGCCAACCGGGACTAGCGGGGGCCTTCTTC. This translates into CASSQPGLAGAFF. This rearrangement joins TRBV7-2 to TRBJ2-1; TRBD2 agrees at 14 bases. CDR3 length: 13 amino acids. The V gene's germline CDR1 is SGHTA and CDR2 FQGNSA. J lost 16 bases, V lost 5 bases, and 7 bases had no gene match.

The V gene is TRBV28, the J gene TRBJ1-4; possible D gene TRBD1, 6 bases. The V gene lost 4 bases and the J gene lost 0 bases, with 9 bases spanning the gap. This CDR3 comprises 15 residues. The germline CDR1 and CDR2 sequences are MDHEN and SYDVKM. As DNA, the CDR3 is TGTGCCAGCAGTTATACAGGGTCAACTAATGAAAAACTGTTTTTT. Amino acid sequence: CASSYTGSTNEKLFF.